The next 30 T cell receptor beta chains were all read from a single sample in a study of T cell repertoires in cytomegalovirus infection. Via MiXCR, TCRdb re-called the reads, giving one row per CDR3 protein. The top ten clones hold around 3.1% of a sample with over 150,000 distinct CDR3 sequences, under 25% of them seen once. The source material was PBMCs. The origin of the receptors is a human donor in good health (CMV status not recorded). Some clones in this sample may be carry-over from other donors' samples.

The chain combines TRBV27 with TRBJ2-3; TRBD1 aligns across 9 bases. Germline V gene lookup returns CDR1 MNHEY and CDR2 SMNVEV (reference sequence). This CDR3 is built from 14 residues. J lost 4 bases, V lost 5 bases, and 4 bases had no gene match. CDR3 DNA sequence: TGTGCCAGCAGTGTACAGGGGGCGCCAGATACGCAGTATTTT. Residues: CASSVQGAPDTQYF.

The CDR3 DNA reads TGTGCCAGCAGCTTAGGCGGAAACTCCTACAATGAGCAGTTCTTC. Translated: CASSLGGNSYNEQFF. The chain carries TRBV7-9 and TRBJ2-1; unclear D gene. V lost 1 base and J lost 0, with 7 bases in between. Per the germline V gene, CDR1 is SEHNR and CDR2 is FQNEAQ (reference sequence). This CDR3 region has 15 residues.

This clonotype has at least ten counts. The gene calls are TRBV7-2 and TRBJ2-2; TRBD2 agrees at 8 bases. The germline V gene encodes CDR1 SGHTA and CDR2 FQGNSA. CDR3 length: 17 amino acids. Unmatched junction bases numbered 12, after V lost 3 bases and J lost 6 bases. The CDR3 here is CASSFKGTGGPSGELFF. DNA for the CDR3: TGTGCCAGCAGCTTTAAGGGAACGGGAGGGCCTTCCGGGGAGCTGTTTTTT.

Here the CDR3 DNA reads TGTGCCAGCAGTTTTAGTCTAGCGGGAGGGCCCACAGATACGCAGTATTTT. It yields the protein CASSFSLAGGPTDTQYF. The chain combines TRBV28 with TRBJ2-3; 12 nucleotides line up with TRBD2. V was clipped by 3 bases and J by 2 bases; unmatched bases: 6. The germline gives CDR1 MDHEN, CDR2 SYDVKM. The CDR3 is 17 residues long.

This chain joins TRBV5-1 and TRBJ2-7; 10 nucleotides match TRBD1. The CDR3 is made up of 14 amino acids. V shed 4 bases, J shed 2 bases, and the junction held 3 bases outside the gene matches. Germline V CDR1 and CDR2: SGHRS, YFSETQ. The chain's CDR3 is CASSTGQGTYEQYF. The CDR3 DNA reads as TGCGCCAGCAGCACGGGACAGGGGACCTACGAGCAGTACTTC. The variable domain in full, with the rest retrieved from reference TRBV5-1 and TRBJ2-7, is KAGVTQTPRYLIKTRGQQVTLSCSPISGHRSVSWYQQTPGQGLQFLFEYFSETQRNKGNFPGRFSGRQFSNSRSEMNVSTLELGDSALYLCASSTGQGTYEQYFGPGTRLTVT.

The V and J genes are TRBV9 and TRBJ2-7; 13 nucleotides line up with TRBD2. The V segment lost 2 bases and the J segment 4 bases; nucleotides outside the gene matches: 3. The CDR3 covers 15 residues. The germline V gene has CDR1 SGDLS and CDR2 YYNGEE. The CDR3 DNA follows: TGTGCCAGCAGCGTCGGACTAGCGGGAGCTTACGAGCAGTACTTC. As protein: CASSVGLAGAYEQYF.

The chain carries TRBV2 and TRBJ1-1, with TRBD1 matching over 7 bases. There are 15 residues in the CDR3. The germline V gene encodes CDR1 SNHLY and CDR2 FYNNEI. V lost 5 bases and J lost 1; bases outside the gene matches: 7. CDR3 loop: CASSFPTGANTEAFF. As DNA, the CDR3 is TGTGCCAGCAGTTTTCCCACAGGGGCGAACACTGAAGCTTTCTTT. Based on the CDR3 plus reference TRBV2 and TRBJ1-1, the full variable domain is EPEVTQTPSHQVTQMGQEVILRCVPISNHLYFYWYRQILGQKVEFLVSFYNNEISEKSEIFDDQFSVERPDGSNFTLKIRSTKLEDSAMYFCASSFPTGANTEAFFGQGTRLTVV.

This clonotype has more than one count but fewer than ten. This chain connects TRBV7-3 to TRBJ2-3; D perhaps matches TRBD1 (5 bases). CDR1 is SGHTA, CDR2 FQGTGA, per germline. Trimming took off 0 bases at V and 4 bases at J, with 14 bases between the two ends. There are 16 residues in the CDR3. CDR3 region: CASSLTAGNRPDTQYF. DNA of the CDR3: TGTGCCAGCAGCTTAACGGCAGGGAATCGACCAGATACGCAGTATTTT.

The chain employs TRBV9 and TRBJ1-1; D is unresolved. The V gene lost 1 base and the J gene lost 1 base, with 11 bases spanning the gap. The CDR3 consists of 15 residues. In germline, CDR1 is SGDLS, CDR2 YYNGEE. CDR3 loop: CASSVLGGSNTEAFF. DNA of the CDR3: TGTGCCAGCAGCGTACTCGGAGGGTCGAACACTGAAGCTTTCTTT.

Of note for this clonotype: A much larger clone sits a single nucleotide away, making a read error possible. V gene TRBV14 combines with J gene TRBJ2-1, with a possible D match to TRBD1 (6 bases). There are 15 residues in the CDR3. The germline V gene encodes CDR1 SGHDN and CDR2 FVKESK. Here the CDR3 reads CASSQDRDKPNEQLF. CDR3 sequence (DNA): TGTGCCAGCAGCCAAGATAGGGACAAGCCCAATGAGCAGCTCTTC.

This chain joins TRBV6-5 and TRBJ1-5, with a weak D call TRBD1 (6 bases). The CDR3 sequence is 16 residues long. Germline values: CDR1 MNHEY, CDR2 SVGAGI. V lost 6 bases to trimming and J lost 0 bases, with 15 bases between them. CDR3 sequence: CASSRTGRNSNQPQHF. CDR3 coding DNA: TGTGCCAGCAGCAGAACAGGGCGAAATAGCAATCAGCCCCAGCATTTT.

V usage is TRBV5-1 and J usage is TRBJ2-3; unclear D gene. The CDR3 totals 15 residues. With 4 bases removed from V and 2 bases from J, the gap between germline ends came to 14 bases. Per germline, CDR1 SGHRS and CDR2 YFSETQ. The chain's CDR3 is CASSTRARATDTQYF. The CDR3 DNA reads as TGCGCCAGCAGCACCCGGGCTCGCGCCACAGATACGCAGTATTTT.

This clonotype turned up a few times. The rearrangement joins TRBV28 to TRBJ2-7, with D possibly TRBD2 on 5 matching bases. The germline CDR1 and CDR2 sequences are MDHEN and SYDVKM. Between the trimmed V and J ends, which lost 2 bases and 5 bases, there was a span of 16 bases. The CDR3 runs 15 residues. Here the CDR3 DNA reads TGTGCCAGCAGTTTAGAGGCTAGCCCTTCCAACGAGCAGTACTTC. Amino acid sequence: CASSLEASPSNEQYF. Full variable domain (missing parts from reference TRBV28 and TRBJ2-7): DVKVTQSSRYLVKRTGEKVFLECVQDMDHENMFWYRQDPGLGLRLIYFSYDVKMKEKGDIPEGYSVSREKKERFSLILESASTNQTSMYLCASSLEASPSNEQYFGPGTRLTVT.

This chain uses TRBV14 with TRBJ1-3; the D gene is possibly TRBD1 (6 bases). The germline V gene has CDR1 SGHDN and CDR2 FVKESK. This CDR3 has 16 amino acids. Deletions cut 1 base from V and 2 bases from J, with 12 bases between. CDR3 amino acids: CASSQVAGAPGNTIYF. The CDR3 bases are TGTGCCAGCAGCCAAGTTGCGGGGGCGCCTGGAAACACCATATATTTT.

This clonotype was observed a few times. The V call is TRBV27, the J call TRBJ2-1; D not resolved. The CDR3 has 16 residues. V was cut by 5 bases and J by 1 base, with 15 bases left in between. Germline V gene sequence: CDR1 MNHEY, CDR2 SMNVEV (reference sequence). The CDR3 is CASSPGLVGSYNEQFF. The CDR3 region has the DNA TGTGCCAGCAGTCCAGGCCTAGTGGGGTCCTACAATGAGCAGTTCTTC.

This clonotype showed up many times. The V and J genes are TRBV11-2 and TRBJ2-7, with 9 bases matching TRBD2. Germline lookup yields CDR1 SGHAT and CDR2 FQNNGV. After removal of 2 bases from V and 0 bases from J, the junction contained 8 bases not matched to a gene. The CDR3 extends over 17 amino acids. The CDR3 loop reads CASSLLPKRGVSYEQYF. The CDR3 DNA follows: TGTGCCAGCAGCTTATTACCCAAGCGGGGGGTCTCCTACGAGCAGTACTTC.

This clonotype was seen a few times. V is TRBV4-3 and J is TRBJ1-3, with D hard to call. V lost 1 base to trimming and J lost 3 bases, with 7 bases between them. The CDR3 length is 14 residues. The germline CDR1 and CDR2 sequences are LGHNA and YSLEER. The CDR3, as DNA: TGCGCCAGCAGCCAAGCGACGGGTGGAAACACCATATATTTT. Translating gives CASSQATGGNTIYF.

This clonotype came up a few times. The V gene is TRBV6-1, the J gene TRBJ2-1, with no clear D. CDR3 length equals 18 residues. V lost 1 base and J lost 0, with 16 bases in between. From germline, CDR1 is MNHNS and CDR2 SASEGT. The CDR3 protein is CASSEVIADLNSYNEQFF. CDR3 sequence (DNA): TGTGCCAGCAGTGAAGTTATCGCGGATTTGAACTCCTACAATGAGCAGTTCTTC.

This rearrangement joins TRBV20-1 to TRBJ1-2; 10 nucleotides agree with TRBD1. The J segment lost 5 bases and the V segment lost 0 bases, leaving 12 bases of the junction unmatched. Per germline, CDR1 DFQATT and CDR2 SNEGSKA (reference sequence). The CDR3 runs to 17 residues. As DNA, the CDR3 is TGCAGTGCTAGAGACCGGGACAGGGGACTACCATGGTATGGCTACACCTTC. Translation: CSARDRDRGLPWYGYTF.

In its sample, this clonotype was seen a few times. The J gene is TRBJ1-4, the V gene TRBV3-1, with 10 positions matching TRBD1. There are 18 residues in the CDR3. Germline lookup yields CDR1 LGHDT and CDR2 YNNKEL (reference sequence). With V trimmed by 2 bases and J by 7 bases, 13 bases remained unmatched. The CDR3 coding sequence is TGTGCCAGCAGCCAACATAGATCGACAGGGGGCCTTATTGAAAAACTGTTTTTT. The encoded protein is CASSQHRSTGGLIEKLFF.

This clonotype has just a few counts. The V gene is TRBV28, the J gene TRBJ1-1; 8 bases are a match to TRBD1. Germline V gene sequence: CDR1 MDHEN, CDR2 SYDVKM. This CDR3 has 15 residues. V gave up 2 bases and J gave up 6 bases; unmatched junction bases: 8. The CDR3 protein is CASSLTGTGRPEAFF. CDR3 in DNA: TGTGCCAGCAGTTTAACCGGGACAGGACGACCTGAAGCTTTCTTT.

This clonotype was counted a few times. V is TRBV5-4 and J is TRBJ1-1; 10 bases align to TRBD1. Losses at the gene ends were 4 bases for V and 1 base for J; bases not matched to a gene: 7. CDR3 length equals 16 residues. Germline CDR1 and CDR2: SGHNT and YYREEE (reference sequence). CDR3 sequence reads: CASSQTGGASNTEAFF. For the CDR3, the DNA is TGTGCCAGCAGCCAGACAGGGGGCGCGTCGAACACTGAAGCTTTCTTT.

This clonotype was observed a few times. The chain couples TRBV5-1 to TRBJ2-3; D could derive from TRBD1 or TRBD2 (6 bases each). Trimming shortened V by 2 bases and J by 0 bases, and 13 bases separated the two germline ends. The length of the CDR3 is 16 residues. Germline V CDR1 and CDR2: SGHRS, YFSETQ. The CDR3 nucleotides are TGCGCCAGCAGCTTAAGGTCGGGGGCTAGCACAGATACGCAGTATTTT. It specifies CASSLRSGASTDTQYF.

This clonotype was recorded at least ten times. The chain is built from TRBV28 and TRBJ2-7; 7 bases are a match to TRBD2. Germline V gives CDR1 MDHEN, CDR2 SYDVKM. The CDR3 totals 14 residues. Unmatched junction bases numbered 6, after V lost 5 bases and J lost 2 bases. The CDR3 coding sequence is TGTGCCAGCAGTCATGGGGACTATGCCTACGAGCAGTACTTC. Translation gives CASSHGDYAYEQYF.

This clonotype was found many times. The chain uses TRBV10-3 and TRBJ2-1; D unresolved. This CDR3 region has 13 residues. Germline lookup yields CDR1 ENHRY and CDR2 SYGVKD. Between the trimmed V and J ends, which lost 5 bases and 9 bases, there was a span of 14 bases. The CDR3 nucleotides read TGTGCCATCAGTTATGACCAGCCTGGTGAGCAGTTCTTC. It is translated as CAISYDQPGEQFF.

This clonotype was detected only a few times. The chain carries TRBV28 and TRBJ2-3; 9 nucleotides line up with TRBD1. After removal of 6 bases from V and 4 bases from J, the junction contained 5 bases not matched to a gene. Per germline, CDR1 MDHEN and CDR2 SYDVKM. The CDR3 runs 14 residues. DNA for the CDR3: TGTGCCAGCAGCATGGGACAGGGACCAGATACGCAGTATTTT. Protein product: CASSMGQGPDTQYF.

This clonotype was detected ten times or more. This sequence joins TRBV19 and TRBJ2-1; the D gene could be TRBD1 or TRBD2 (6 bases each). This CDR3 is built from 16 residues. Germline CDR1 LNHDA, CDR2 SQIVND (reference sequence). Trimming removed 1 base at V and 7 bases at J, with 17 bases between. This CDR3 reads CASSIGVLRGTNEQFF. CDR3 sequence (DNA): TGTGCCAGTAGTATAGGCGTCCTGCGCGGGACAAATGAGCAGTTCTTC.

The rearrangement uses TRBV6-5 and TRBJ1-1; D remains ambiguous. The CDR3 covers 14 residues. V was pared by 2 bases and J by 0 bases, with 7 bases between. CDR1 and CDR2 (germline): MNHEY, SVGAGI. CDR3 bases: TGTGCCAGCAGTTACACACCTATGAACACTGAAGCTTTCTTT. It codes for CASSYTPMNTEAFF.

This clonotype was seen a few times. V is TRBV10-3 and J is TRBJ1-2; TRBD1 might be the D (5 bases). The CDR3 has 14 amino acids. Trimming stripped 4 bases from V and 8 bases from J, with 17 bases between. CDR1 and CDR2 from the germline V gene are ENHRY and SYGVKD. CDR3 loop: CAISVTGTGDGYTF. The DNA of the CDR3 is TGTGCCATCAGTGTCACAGGAACCGGAGACGGCTACACCTTC.

The J gene is TRBJ2-7, the V gene TRBV5-4; D not resolved. The CDR3 extends over 14 amino acids. In germline, CDR1 is SGHNT, CDR2 YYREEE (reference sequence). V was clipped by 0 bases and J by 0 bases, with 7 bases between them. The DNA for the CDR3 is TGTGCCAGCAGCTTGGACACCGACTCCTACGAGCAGTACTTC. It specifies CASSLDTDSYEQYF.